These 26 T cell receptor beta chains were sequenced from one sample in a study of T cells in Graves' hyperthyroidism and ophthalmopathy. The TCR beta CDR3 regions underwent amplification using RNA transcripts as the source. When the TCR CDR3 underwent first-round RT-PCR, the HTBI primer set was used. TCRdb redid the calling of the multiplex PCR reads with MiXCR, one entry per CDR3 protein. Altogether about 560,000 distinct CDR3 sequences are present, about a sixth being singletons, with the ten largest covering approximately 18%. Sequences were obtained from blood. All receptors come from a woman younger than 35 with Graves' hyperthyroidism.

Many counts were recorded for this clonotype. The chain is built from TRBV7-9 and TRBJ2-7; a weak D match, TRBD1 (6 bases). Per the germline V gene, CDR1 is SEHNR and CDR2 is FQNEAQ (reference sequence). Trimming stripped 5 bases from V and 6 bases from J, with 17 bases between. CDR3 size: 14 residues. The DNA of the CDR3 is TGTGCCAGCAGCCGCGGACAGAAGGCCGGCGAGCAGTACTTC. It yields the protein CASSRGQKAGEQYF.

As regards this clonotype: A much bigger clone sits one base away, suggesting this may be a read error. J is TRBJ2-7 and V is TRBV15; 7 positions agree with TRBD2. Germline V gives CDR1 LNHNV, CDR2 YYDKDF (reference sequence). J lost 0 bases, V lost 5 bases, and 10 bases had no gene match. This CDR3 has 16 residues. CDR3 sequence (DNA): TGTGCCACCAGCCCCGAGGTGGCGGGAGTCTCCTACGAGCAGTACTTC. This encodes CATSPEVAGVSYEQYF. Variable domain in full (rest from reference TRBV15 and TRBJ2-7): DAMVIQNPRYQVTQFGKPVTLSCSQTLNHNVMYWYQQKSSQAPKLLFHYYDKDFNNEADTPDNFQSRRPNTSFCFLDIRSPGLGDTAMYLCATSPEVAGVSYEQYFGPGTRLTVT.

J is TRBJ1-1 and V is TRBV6-5, with 7 bases lining up with TRBD1. With V trimmed by 2 bases and J by 5 bases, 2 bases remained unmatched. Germline CDR1 and CDR2: MNHEY and SVGAGI. The CDR3 contains 13 residues. This chain's CDR3 is CASSYRGLTEAFF. The CDR3 coding sequence is TGTGCCAGCAGTTACAGGGGGCTGACTGAAGCTTTCTTT.

This clonotype showed up many times. V and J are TRBV11-2 and TRBJ2-7; 12 nucleotides align to TRBD2. The CDR3 runs to 15 residues. The V segment lost 3 bases and the J segment 4 bases; nucleotides outside the gene matches: 4. Germline assignment: CDR1 SGHAT and CDR2 FQNNGV. The CDR3 loop is CASSFRLAGEYEQYF. The CDR3 DNA reads TGTGCCAGCAGCTTCCGACTAGCGGGAGAATACGAGCAGTACTTC.

This clonotype was counted ten times or more. This chain connects TRBV11-3 to TRBJ2-3; 13 bases align to TRBD2. Looked up from germline, CDR1 is SGHNT and CDR2 is YENEEA. Trimming took 4 bases from V and 4 from J; bases not matched to a gene: 5. This CDR3 region has 16 residues. In DNA, the CDR3 is TGTGCCAGCAGCTCCAGGACTAGCGGGAGTGCAGATACGCAGTATTTT. Translation gives CASSSRTSGSADTQYF.

There are many counts of this clonotype. The chain links TRBV20-1 to TRBJ2-7; D may be TRBD1 (5 bases). There are 12 residues in the CDR3. CDR1 DFQATT and CDR2 SNEGSKA come from the germline V gene (reference sequence). The V end was cut by 3 bases, the J end by 3 bases, with 9 bases between. The CDR3 nucleotides read TGCAGTGCTAGGGCAACAGGCTACGAGCAGTACTTC. Translation gives CSARATGYEQYF.

This chain connects TRBV12-3 or TRBV12-4 to TRBJ2-2, with D perhaps TRBD2 (6 bases). CDR3 length: 13 residues. The ends were cut back, 8 bases at V and 6 bases at J, with 13 bases in the middle. CDR3 sequence (DNA): TGTGCCAGCTGTAGACTAGAGCCCGGGGAGCTGTTTTTT. This gives the protein CASCRLEPGELFF.

With regard to this clonotype: This may stem from a read error, because a much larger clone lies one nucleotide away. The chain recombines TRBV20-1 with TRBJ2-3, with 11 bases fitting TRBD2. The CDR3 length is 17 residues. Germline-derived CDR1 and CDR2 are DFQATT and SNEGSKA (reference sequence). The CDR3 nucleotides read TGCAGTGCTTGTAGCGGGGGGGCCAAACCTAGCACAGATACGAAGTATTTT. It encodes CSACSGGAKPSTDTKYF.

The chain is built from TRBV3-1 and TRBJ1-1, with D possibly matching TRBD1 (6 bases). Germline-derived CDR1 and CDR2 are LGHDT and YNNKEL (reference sequence). The CDR3 contains 15 residues. V lost 0 bases to trimming and J lost 6 bases, with 14 bases between them. The CDR3 is CASSQDPGGDAEAFF. The DNA of the CDR3 is TGTGCCAGCAGCCAAGATCCCGGGGGCGATGCTGAAGCTTTCTTT.

This clonotype was detected a few times. The gene calls are TRBV5-1 and TRBJ2-6, with a tentative D call TRBD2 (5 bases). The CDR3 contains 15 residues. Germline V lookup: CDR1 SGHRS, CDR2 YFSETQ. V was cut by 4 bases and J by 0 bases, with 8 bases left in between. The chain's CDR3 is CASSRDGSGANVLTF. CDR3 DNA: TGCGCCAGCAGCCGGGATGGCTCTGGGGCCAACGTCCTGACTTTC.

The chain employs TRBV20-1 and TRBJ2-3; 14 nucleotides line up with TRBD2. Germline values: CDR1 DFQATT, CDR2 SNEGSKA (reference sequence). The CDR3 spans 17 residues. V dropped 6 bases and J dropped 5; count of bases not matched to a gene: 13. The chain's CDR3 is CSAAHTRLAGGGDTQYF. The CDR3 DNA sequence: TGCAGTGCCGCCCACACAAGACTAGCGGGGGGGGGAGATACGCAGTATTTT.

This rearrangement joins TRBV9 to TRBJ1-1, with a tentative D call TRBD1 (5 bases). Germline-derived CDR1 and CDR2 are SGDLS and YYNGEE. Deletions cut 0 bases from V and 4 bases from J, with 13 bases between. The CDR3 spans 15 residues. The CDR3 loop reads CASSVGGAEGTEAFF. Here the CDR3 DNA reads TGTGCCAGCAGCGTAGGGGGCGCCGAGGGCACTGAAGCTTTCTTT.

This clonotype was recorded at least ten times. The CDR3 loop is CASTGTSSLTDTQYF. The CDR3 bases are TGTGCCAGCACCGGGACTAGCAGCCTTACAGATACGCAGTATTTT. The rearrangement links TRBV3-1 to TRBJ2-3, with 9 bases that match TRBD2. The germline CDR1 and CDR2 sequences are LGHDT and YNNKEL (reference sequence). This CDR3 is 15 amino acids long. The ends lost 7 bases at V and 3 bases at J; junction bases unmatched: 8.

This clonotype was recorded many times. This rearrangement joins TRBV27 to TRBJ2-7; 11 nucleotides line up with TRBD1. CDR3 size: 14 residues. V shed 6 bases, J shed 4 bases, and the junction held 5 bases outside the gene matches. CDR1 MNHEY and CDR2 SMNVEV come from the germline V gene (reference sequence). The CDR3 bases are TGTGCCAGCAGCGCCGGGACAGGGGGTTACGAGCAGTACTTC. Translated: CASSAGTGGYEQYF.

The rearrangement links TRBV2 to TRBJ2-1, with a tentative D call TRBD2 (7 bases). Germline V gives CDR1 SNHLY, CDR2 FYNNEI. The V end was cut by 7 bases, the J end by 8 bases, with 24 bases between. This CDR3 spans 16 amino acids. In DNA, the CDR3 is TGTGCCAGCACACACTCGAGGGGGAGGGGCGGGGATGAGCAGTTCTTC. Translation gives CASTHSRGRGGDEQFF.

Regarding this clonotype: This may arise from a read error, as a much more abundant clone is one base away. The conserved closing phenylalanine or tryptophan is absent in this CDR3, likely reflecting a read error. The rearrangement joins TRBV7-2 to TRBJ2-1; 7 bases align to TRBD1. Germline values: CDR1 SGHTA, CDR2 FQGNSA. Losses at the gene ends were 5 bases for V and 0 bases for J; bases not matched to a gene: 4. This CDR3 has 15 amino acids. The CDR3 sequence is CASSATGSSYNEQFY. CDR3 coding DNA: TGTGCCAGCAGCGCGACAGGGAGCTCCTACAATGAGCAGTTCTAC.

This clonotype was found many times. DNA for the CDR3: TGTGCCAGCAGTGAATTAGCGGGAGATAGAACCGGGGAGCTGTTTTTT. Translation: CASSELAGDRTGELFF. This sequence joins TRBV6-1 and TRBJ2-2; 9 nucleotides line up with TRBD2. The CDR3 contains 16 residues. Per germline, CDR1 MNHNS and CDR2 SASEGT. V shed 2 bases and J 5 bases; nucleotides not matched to a gene: 6.

The CDR3 protein is CASKPPGDYGYTF. The CDR3 region has the DNA TGTGCCAGCAAACCGCCAGGGGACTATGGCTACACCTTC. V is TRBV6-2 or TRBV6-3 and J is TRBJ1-2, with a tentative D call TRBD1 (6 bases). The CDR3 runs 13 residues. Per germline, CDR1 MNHEY and CDR2 SVGEGT. V was pared by 7 bases and J by 3 bases, with 12 bases between.

This clonotype was counted at least ten times. The chain links TRBV12-5 to TRBJ2-2; D is perhaps TRBD2 (5 bases). The CDR3 spans 14 residues. The V end lost 3 bases, the J end lost 0 bases, and 5 bases lay between the germline ends. Germline V CDR1 and CDR2: LGHNT, FRNRAP. DNA of the CDR3: TGTGCTAGTGGTTTAGCGGCGAACACCGGGGAGCTGTTTTTT. It encodes CASGLAANTGELFF.

This clonotype showed up just a few times. The chain recombines TRBV6-2 or TRBV6-3 with TRBJ2-2; D call uncertain. Germline loops: CDR1 MNHEY, CDR2 SVGEGT. CDR3 length: 15 amino acids. V lost 7 bases to trimming and J lost 3 bases, with 15 bases between them. CDR3 DNA sequence: TGTGCCAGCATCCTATCCTCGGCGGACACCGGGGAGCTGTTTTTT. This encodes CASILSSADTGELFF.

This clonotype was detected many times. V is TRBV2 and J is TRBJ2-1; D might be TRBD1 (6 bases). Trimming stripped 8 bases from V and 9 bases from J, with 20 bases between. Germline V gives CDR1 SNHLY, CDR2 FYNNEI. The CDR3 spans 14 residues. DNA of the CDR3: TGTGCCAGCCCGGAACTAGGGGGTGTCAGTGAGCAGTTCTTC. Protein: CASPELGGVSEQFF.

The V call is TRBV10-3, the J call TRBJ2-1; 10 nucleotides line up with TRBD2. Germline V gene lookup returns CDR1 ENHRY and CDR2 SYGVKD. This CDR3 spans 15 amino acids. The J segment lost 6 bases and the V segment lost 4 bases, leaving 6 bases of the junction unmatched. In DNA form, the CDR3 reads TGTGCCATCAGTGGTGGACTAGCGGCAGGCAATGAGCAGTTCTTC. This translates into CAISGGLAAGNEQFF.

This clonotype was detected only a few times. J is TRBJ1-4 and V is TRBV6-1; no definite D call. V was clipped by 7 bases and J by 5 bases, with 17 bases between them. The CDR3 has 15 residues. Germline V lookup: CDR1 MNHNS, CDR2 SASEGT. CDR3 in amino acids: CASTGWTTTNEKLFF. CDR3 DNA: TGTGCCAGCACTGGCTGGACGACTACGAATGAAAAACTGTTTTTT.

V gene TRBV7-8 combines with J gene TRBJ1-6; 7 bases are a match to TRBD1. Per the germline V gene, CDR1 is SGHVS and CDR2 is FQNEAQ. The CDR3 runs 15 residues. The ends lost 2 bases at V and 10 bases at J; junction bases unmatched: 8. CDR3 in amino acids: CASSLSRDSQSPLHF. CDR3 nucleotides: TGTGCCAGCAGCTTAAGCCGGGACAGCCAATCACCCCTCCACTTT.

This clonotype occurred many times. The chain is built from TRBV12-3 or TRBV12-4 and TRBJ2-1; maybe TRBD1 (7 bases). V lost 5 bases, J lost 1 base, and 15 bases lay in between. CDR3 length: 16 amino acids. CDR3 bases: TGTGCCAGCAGTCCGTTTTCAGGGGGGTCCTACAATGAGCAGTTCTTC. Its translation is CASSPFSGGSYNEQFF.

This clonotype was recorded only once. The CDR3 does not close with the conserved phenylalanine or tryptophan, likely indicating a read error. V and J are TRBV29-1 and TRBJ2-1; D is unclear. Germline values: CDR1 SQVTM, CDR2 ANQGSEA. The CDR3 is 12 residues long. Trimming pared 8 bases from V and 4 bases from J, leaving 12 bases between. In DNA, the CDR3 is TGCAGCTCCGGGCAGGTATACAATGAGCAGTTCCTC. Its protein product is CSSGQVYNEQFL.